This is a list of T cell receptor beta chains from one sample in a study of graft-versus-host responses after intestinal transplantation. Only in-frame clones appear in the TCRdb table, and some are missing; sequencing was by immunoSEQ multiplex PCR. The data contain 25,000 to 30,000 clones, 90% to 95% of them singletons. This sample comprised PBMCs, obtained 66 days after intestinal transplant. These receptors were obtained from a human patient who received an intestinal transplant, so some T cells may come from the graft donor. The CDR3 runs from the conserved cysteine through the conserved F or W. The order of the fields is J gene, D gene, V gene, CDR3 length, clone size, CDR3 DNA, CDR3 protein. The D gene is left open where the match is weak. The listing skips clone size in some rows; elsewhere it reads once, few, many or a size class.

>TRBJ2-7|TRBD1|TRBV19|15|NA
TGTGCCAGTAGTACCTGGACAGGGAATCCCTACGAGCAGTACTTC
CASSTWTGNPYEQYF
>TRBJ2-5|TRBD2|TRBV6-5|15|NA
TGTGCCAGCAGTTACCGGTTAGCGGGGCTGGAGACCCAGTACTTC
CASSYRLAGLETQYF
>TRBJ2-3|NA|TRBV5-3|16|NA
TGTGCCAGAAGCTTGGGTCGGACGGATAGCACAGATACGCAGTATTTT
CARSLGRTDSTDTQYF
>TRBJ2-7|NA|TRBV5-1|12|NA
TGCGCCAGCAGCTTGGAGGGCAACGAGCAGTACTTC
CASSLEGNEQYF
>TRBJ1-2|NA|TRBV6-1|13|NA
TGTGCCAGCAGGGAGGGAGAGGCCGGTGGCTACACCTTC
CASREGEAGGYTF
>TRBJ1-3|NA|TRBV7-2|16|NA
TGTGCCAGCAGCTTCTACGGACGGCGATCTGGAAACACCATATATTTT
CASSFYGRRSGNTIYF
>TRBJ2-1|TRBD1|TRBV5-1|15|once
TGCGCCAGCAGTTTGACAGGGAATTCCTACAATGAGCAGTTCTTC
CASSLTGNSYNEQFF
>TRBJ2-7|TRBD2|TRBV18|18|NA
TGTGCCAGCTCACCACGCCCCTTTCGGCAGCGGGAAGGTCGCGAGCAGTACTTC
CASSPRPFRQREGREQYF
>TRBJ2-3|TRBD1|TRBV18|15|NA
TGTGCCAGCTCACCGGTGGGGGACAGCTTGGATACGCAGTATTTT
CASSPVGDSLDTQYF
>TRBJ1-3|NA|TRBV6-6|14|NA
TGTGCCAGCAGCCCGGCTCGCTCTGGAAACACCATATATTTT
CASSPARSGNTIYF
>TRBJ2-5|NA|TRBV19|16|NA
TGTGCCAGTAGTCCACATCTAGGACCCCTAGGGGAGACCCAGTACTTC
CASSPHLGPLGETQYF